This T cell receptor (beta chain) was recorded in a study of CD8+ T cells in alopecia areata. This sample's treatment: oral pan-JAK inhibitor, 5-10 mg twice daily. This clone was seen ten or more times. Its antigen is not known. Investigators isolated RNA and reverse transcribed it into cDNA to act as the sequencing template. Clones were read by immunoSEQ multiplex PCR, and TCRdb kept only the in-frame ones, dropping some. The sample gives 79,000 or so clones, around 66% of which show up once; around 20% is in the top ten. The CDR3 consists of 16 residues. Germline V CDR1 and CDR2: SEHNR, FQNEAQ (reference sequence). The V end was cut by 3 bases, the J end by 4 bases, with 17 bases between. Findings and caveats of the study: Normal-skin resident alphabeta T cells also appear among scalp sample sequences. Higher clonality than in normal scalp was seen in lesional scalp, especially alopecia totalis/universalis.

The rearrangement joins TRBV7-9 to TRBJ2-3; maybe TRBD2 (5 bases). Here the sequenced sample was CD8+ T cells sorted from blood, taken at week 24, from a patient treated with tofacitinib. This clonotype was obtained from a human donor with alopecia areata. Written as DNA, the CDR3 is TGTGCCAGCAGCTTGGACGGCGGGTTCTCCCCAGATACGCAGTATTTT. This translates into CASSLDGGFSPDTQYF.